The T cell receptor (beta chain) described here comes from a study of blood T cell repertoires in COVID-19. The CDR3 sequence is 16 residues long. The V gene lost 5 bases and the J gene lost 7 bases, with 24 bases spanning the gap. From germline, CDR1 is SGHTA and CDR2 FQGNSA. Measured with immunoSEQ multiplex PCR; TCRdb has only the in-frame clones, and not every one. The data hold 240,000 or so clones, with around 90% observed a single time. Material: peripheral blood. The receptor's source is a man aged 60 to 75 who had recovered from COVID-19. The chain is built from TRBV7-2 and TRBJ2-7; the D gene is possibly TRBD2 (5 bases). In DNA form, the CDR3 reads TGTGCCAGCAGCACACTTTCCTCCGGGGTATCGGGGGAGCAGTACTTC. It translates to CASSTLSSGVSGEQYF. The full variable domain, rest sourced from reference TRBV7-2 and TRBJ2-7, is GAGVSQSPSNKVTEKGKDVELRCDPISGHTALYWYRQSLGQGLEFLIYFQGNSAPDKSGLPSDRFSAERTGGSVSTLTIQRTQQEDSAVYLCASSTLSSGVSGEQYFGPGTRLTVT.